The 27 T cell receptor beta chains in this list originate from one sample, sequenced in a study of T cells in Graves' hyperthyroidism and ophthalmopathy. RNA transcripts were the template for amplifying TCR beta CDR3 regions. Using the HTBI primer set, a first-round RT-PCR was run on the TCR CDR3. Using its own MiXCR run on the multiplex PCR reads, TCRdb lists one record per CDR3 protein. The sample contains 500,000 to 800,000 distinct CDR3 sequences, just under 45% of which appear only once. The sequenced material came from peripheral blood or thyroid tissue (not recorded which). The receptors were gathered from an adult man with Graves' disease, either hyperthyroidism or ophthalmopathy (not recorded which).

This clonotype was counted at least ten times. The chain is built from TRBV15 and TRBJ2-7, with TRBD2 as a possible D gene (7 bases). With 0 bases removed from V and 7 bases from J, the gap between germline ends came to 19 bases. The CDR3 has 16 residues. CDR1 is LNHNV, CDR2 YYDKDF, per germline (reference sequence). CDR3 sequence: CATSRDLGLIGGEQYF. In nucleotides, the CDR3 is TGTGCCACCAGCAGAGATTTGGGACTAATAGGGGGAGAGCAGTACTTC.

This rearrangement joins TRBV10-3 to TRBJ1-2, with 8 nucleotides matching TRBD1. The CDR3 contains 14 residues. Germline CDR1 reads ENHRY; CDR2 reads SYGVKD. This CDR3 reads CASGRDRGPYGYTF. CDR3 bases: TGTGCTAGTGGCCGCGACAGGGGTCCGTATGGCTACACCTTC.

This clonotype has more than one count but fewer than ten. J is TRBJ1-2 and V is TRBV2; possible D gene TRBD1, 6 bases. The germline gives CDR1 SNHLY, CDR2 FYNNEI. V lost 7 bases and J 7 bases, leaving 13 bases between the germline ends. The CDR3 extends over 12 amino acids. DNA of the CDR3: TGTGCCAGCAACTTGGGGGCGCGTGGCTACACCTTC. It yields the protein CASNLGARGYTF.

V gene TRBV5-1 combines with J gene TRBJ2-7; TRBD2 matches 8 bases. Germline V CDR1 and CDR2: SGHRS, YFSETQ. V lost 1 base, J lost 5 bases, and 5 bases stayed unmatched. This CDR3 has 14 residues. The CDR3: CASSLTSGLDEQYF. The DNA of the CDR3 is TGCGCCAGCAGCTTGACTAGCGGCTTGGACGAGCAGTACTTC.

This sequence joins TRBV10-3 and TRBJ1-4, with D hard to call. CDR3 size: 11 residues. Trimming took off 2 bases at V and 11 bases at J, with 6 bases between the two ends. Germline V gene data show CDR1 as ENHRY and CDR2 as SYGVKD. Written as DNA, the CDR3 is TGTGCCATCAGTGAGGGAGACAAACTGTTTTTT. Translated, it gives CAISEGDKLFF.

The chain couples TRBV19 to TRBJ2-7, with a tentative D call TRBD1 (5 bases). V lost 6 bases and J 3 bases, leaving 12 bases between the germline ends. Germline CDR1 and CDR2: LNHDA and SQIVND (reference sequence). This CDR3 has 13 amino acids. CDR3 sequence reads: CASSSYQGYEQYF. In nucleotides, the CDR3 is TGTGCCAGTAGCAGCTATCAGGGCTACGAGCAGTACTTC.

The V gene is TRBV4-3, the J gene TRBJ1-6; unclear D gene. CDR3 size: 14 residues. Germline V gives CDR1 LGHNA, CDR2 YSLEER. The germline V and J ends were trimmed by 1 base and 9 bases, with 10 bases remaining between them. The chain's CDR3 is CASSQASGSSPLHF. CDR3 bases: TGCGCCAGCAGCCAAGCATCCGGGAGTTCACCCCTCCACTTT.

The CDR3 DNA reads as TGTGCCAGCAGCTTCCGGGACAGGCGTCAGCCCCAGCATTTT. Its protein product is CASSFRDRRQPQHF. The chain recombines TRBV7-9 with TRBJ1-5, with TRBD1 matching 8 bases. The CDR3 has 14 amino acids. J gave up 6 bases and V 3 bases, and 4 bases lay outside the gene matches. From germline, CDR1 is SEHNR and CDR2 FQNEAQ (reference sequence).

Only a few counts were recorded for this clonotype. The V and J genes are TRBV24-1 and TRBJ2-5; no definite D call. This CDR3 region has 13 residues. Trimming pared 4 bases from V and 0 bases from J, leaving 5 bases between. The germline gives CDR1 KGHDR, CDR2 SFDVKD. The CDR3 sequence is CATSESNQETQYF. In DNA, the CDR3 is TGTGCCACCAGTGAATCTAACCAAGAGACCCAGTACTTC.

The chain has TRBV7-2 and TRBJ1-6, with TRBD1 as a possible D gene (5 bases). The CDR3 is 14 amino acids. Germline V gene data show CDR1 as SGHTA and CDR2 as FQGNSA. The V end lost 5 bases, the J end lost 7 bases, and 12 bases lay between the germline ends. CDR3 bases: TGTGCCAGCAGCCCCGGGGCAGGAAATTCACCCCTCCACTTT. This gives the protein CASSPGAGNSPLHF.

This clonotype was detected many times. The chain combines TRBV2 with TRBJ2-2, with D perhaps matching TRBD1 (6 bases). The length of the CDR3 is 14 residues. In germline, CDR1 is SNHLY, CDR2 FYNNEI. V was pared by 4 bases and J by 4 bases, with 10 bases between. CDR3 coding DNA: TGTGCCAGCAGTGCACCCAGGGGCACCGGGGAGCTGTTTTTT. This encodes CASSAPRGTGELFF.

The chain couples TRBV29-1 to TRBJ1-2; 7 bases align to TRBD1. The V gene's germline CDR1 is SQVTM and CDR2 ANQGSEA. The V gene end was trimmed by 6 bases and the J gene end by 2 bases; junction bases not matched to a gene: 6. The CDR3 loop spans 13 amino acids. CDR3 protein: CSVPRQGNYGYTF. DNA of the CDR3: TGCAGCGTCCCCCGACAGGGCAACTATGGCTACACCTTC. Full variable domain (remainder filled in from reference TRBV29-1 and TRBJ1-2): SAVISQKPSRDICQRGTSLTIQCQVDSQVTMMFWYRQQPGQSLTLIATANQGSEATYESGFVIDKFPISRPNLTFSTLTVSNMSPEDSSIYLCSVPRQGNYGYTFGSGTRLTVV.

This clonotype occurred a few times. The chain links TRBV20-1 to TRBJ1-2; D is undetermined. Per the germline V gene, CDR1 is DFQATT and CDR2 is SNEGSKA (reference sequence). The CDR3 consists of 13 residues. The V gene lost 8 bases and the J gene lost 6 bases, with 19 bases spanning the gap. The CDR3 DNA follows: TGCAGTACTCGGTCGGGGAGAGGGAATGGCTACACCTTC. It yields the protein CSTRSGRGNGYTF.

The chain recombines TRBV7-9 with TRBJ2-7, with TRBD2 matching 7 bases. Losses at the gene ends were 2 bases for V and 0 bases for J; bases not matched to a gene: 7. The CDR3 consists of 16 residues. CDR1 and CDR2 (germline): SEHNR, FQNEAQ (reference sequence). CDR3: CASSLSQSGDSYEQYF. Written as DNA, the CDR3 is TGTGCCAGCAGCTTATCCCAAAGCGGGGACTCCTACGAGCAGTACTTC.

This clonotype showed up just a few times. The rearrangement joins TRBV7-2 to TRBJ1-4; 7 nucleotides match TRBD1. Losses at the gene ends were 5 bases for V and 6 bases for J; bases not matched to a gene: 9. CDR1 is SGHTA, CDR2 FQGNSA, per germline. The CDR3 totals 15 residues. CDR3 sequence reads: CASSVTGVEDEKLFF. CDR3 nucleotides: TGTGCCAGCAGCGTCACAGGGGTCGAAGATGAAAAACTGTTTTTT.

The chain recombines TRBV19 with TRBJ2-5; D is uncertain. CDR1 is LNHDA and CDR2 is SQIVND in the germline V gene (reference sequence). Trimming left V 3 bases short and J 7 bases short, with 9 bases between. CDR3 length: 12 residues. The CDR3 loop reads CASSIVSGTQYF. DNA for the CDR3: TGTGCCAGTAGTATCGTGTCCGGGACCCAGTACTTC.

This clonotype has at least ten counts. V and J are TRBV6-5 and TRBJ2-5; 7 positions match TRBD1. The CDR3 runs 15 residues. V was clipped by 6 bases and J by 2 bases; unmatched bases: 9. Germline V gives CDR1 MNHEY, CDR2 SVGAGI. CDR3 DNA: TGTGCCAGCAGCCAGGACAGGAGACAGCAAGAGACCCAGTACTTC. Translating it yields CASSQDRRQQETQYF.

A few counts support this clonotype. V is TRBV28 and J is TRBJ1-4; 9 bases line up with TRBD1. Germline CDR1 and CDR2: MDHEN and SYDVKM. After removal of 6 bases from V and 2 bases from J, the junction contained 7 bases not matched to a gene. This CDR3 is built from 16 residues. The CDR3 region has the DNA TGTGCCAGCAGACGAACCGGGACAGGGACTAATGAAAAACTGTTTTTT. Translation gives CASRRTGTGTNEKLFF.

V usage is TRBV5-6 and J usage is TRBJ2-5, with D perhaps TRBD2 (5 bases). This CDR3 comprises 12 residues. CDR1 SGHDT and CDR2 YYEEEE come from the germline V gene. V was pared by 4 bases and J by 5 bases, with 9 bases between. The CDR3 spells CASSGLEETQYF. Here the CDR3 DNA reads TGTGCCAGCAGCGGACTGGAGGAGACCCAGTACTTC. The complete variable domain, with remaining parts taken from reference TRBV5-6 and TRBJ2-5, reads DAGVTQSPTHLIKTRGQQVTLRCSPKSGHDTVSWYQQALGQGPQFIFQYYEEEERQRGNFPDRFSGHQFPNYSSELNVNALLLGDSALYLCASSGLEETQYFGPGTRLLVL.

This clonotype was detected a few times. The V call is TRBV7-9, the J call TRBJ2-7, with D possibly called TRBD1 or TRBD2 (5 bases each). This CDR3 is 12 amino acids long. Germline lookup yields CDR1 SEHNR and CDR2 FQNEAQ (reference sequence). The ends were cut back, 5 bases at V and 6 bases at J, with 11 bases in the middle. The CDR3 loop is CASSPGRSEQYF. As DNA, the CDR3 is TGTGCCAGCAGCCCGGGACGGTCCGAGCAGTACTTC.

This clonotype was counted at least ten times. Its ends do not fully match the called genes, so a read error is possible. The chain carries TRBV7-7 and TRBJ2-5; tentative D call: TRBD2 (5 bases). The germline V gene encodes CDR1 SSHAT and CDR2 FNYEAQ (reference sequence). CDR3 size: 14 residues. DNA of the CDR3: TGTGCTAGCAGCTTTCGGGGAGTCCCGGAGACCCAGTACTTC. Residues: CASSFRGVPETQYF.

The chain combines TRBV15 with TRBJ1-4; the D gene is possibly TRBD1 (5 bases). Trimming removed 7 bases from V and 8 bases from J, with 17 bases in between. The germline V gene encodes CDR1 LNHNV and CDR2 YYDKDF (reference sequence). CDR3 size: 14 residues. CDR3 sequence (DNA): TGTGCCACCAAGTTGGGCAGGGACGGCGAAAAACTGTTTTTT. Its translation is CATKLGRDGEKLFF.

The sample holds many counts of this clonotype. CDR3 residues: CASSLVAGQGQAEAFF. The CDR3, as DNA: TGTGCCAGCAGCTTAGTTGCGGGACAGGGGCAGGCTGAAGCTTTCTTT. V and J are TRBV11-2 and TRBJ1-1; 10 bases match TRBD1. V gave up 1 base and J gave up 6 bases; unmatched junction bases: 8. This CDR3 comprises 16 residues. Germline CDR1 reads SGHAT; CDR2 reads FQNNGV.

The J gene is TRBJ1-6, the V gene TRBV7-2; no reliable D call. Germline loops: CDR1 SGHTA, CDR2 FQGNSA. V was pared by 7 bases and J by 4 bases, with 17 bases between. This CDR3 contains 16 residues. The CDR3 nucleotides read TGTGCCAGCAACCAAGAGGGTGAAGGGTATAATTCACCCCTCCACTTT. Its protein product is CASNQEGEGYNSPLHF. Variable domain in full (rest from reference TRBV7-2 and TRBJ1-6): GAGVSQSPSNKVTEKGKDVELRCDPISGHTALYWYRQSLGQGLEFLIYFQGNSAPDKSGLPSDRFSAERTGGSVSTLTIQRTQQEDSAVYLCASNQEGEGYNSPLHFGNGTRLTVT.

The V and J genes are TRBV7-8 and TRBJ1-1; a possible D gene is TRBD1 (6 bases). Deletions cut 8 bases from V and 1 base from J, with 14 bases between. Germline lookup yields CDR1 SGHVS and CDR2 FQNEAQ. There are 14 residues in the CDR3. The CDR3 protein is CASLPARGNTEAFF. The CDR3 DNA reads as TGTGCCAGCTTGCCGGCCAGGGGGAACACTGAAGCTTTCTTT. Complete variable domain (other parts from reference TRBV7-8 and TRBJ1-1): GAGVSQSPRYKVAKRGQDVALRCDPISGHVSLFWYQQALGQGPEFLTYFQNEAQLDKSGLPSDRFFAERPEGSVSTLKIQRTQQEDSAVYLCASLPARGNTEAFFGQGTRLTVV.

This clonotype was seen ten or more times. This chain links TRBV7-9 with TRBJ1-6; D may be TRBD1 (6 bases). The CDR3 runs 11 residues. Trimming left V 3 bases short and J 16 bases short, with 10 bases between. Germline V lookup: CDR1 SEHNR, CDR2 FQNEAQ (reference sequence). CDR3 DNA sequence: TGTGCCAGCAGCTTCAGGGACAATCTCCACTTT. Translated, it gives CASSFRDNLHF.

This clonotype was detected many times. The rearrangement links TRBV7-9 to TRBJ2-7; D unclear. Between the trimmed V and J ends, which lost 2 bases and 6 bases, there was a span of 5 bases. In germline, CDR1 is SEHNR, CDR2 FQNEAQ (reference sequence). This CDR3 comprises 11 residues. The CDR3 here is CASSLRAEQYF. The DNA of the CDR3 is TGTGCCAGCAGCTTAAGAGCCGAGCAGTACTTC. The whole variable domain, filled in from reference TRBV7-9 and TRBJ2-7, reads DTGVSQNPRHKITKRGQNVTFRCDPISEHNRLYWYRQTLGQGPEFLTYFQNEAQLEKSRLLSDRFSAERPKGSFSTLEIQRTEQGDSAMYLCASSLRAEQYFGPGTRLTVT.